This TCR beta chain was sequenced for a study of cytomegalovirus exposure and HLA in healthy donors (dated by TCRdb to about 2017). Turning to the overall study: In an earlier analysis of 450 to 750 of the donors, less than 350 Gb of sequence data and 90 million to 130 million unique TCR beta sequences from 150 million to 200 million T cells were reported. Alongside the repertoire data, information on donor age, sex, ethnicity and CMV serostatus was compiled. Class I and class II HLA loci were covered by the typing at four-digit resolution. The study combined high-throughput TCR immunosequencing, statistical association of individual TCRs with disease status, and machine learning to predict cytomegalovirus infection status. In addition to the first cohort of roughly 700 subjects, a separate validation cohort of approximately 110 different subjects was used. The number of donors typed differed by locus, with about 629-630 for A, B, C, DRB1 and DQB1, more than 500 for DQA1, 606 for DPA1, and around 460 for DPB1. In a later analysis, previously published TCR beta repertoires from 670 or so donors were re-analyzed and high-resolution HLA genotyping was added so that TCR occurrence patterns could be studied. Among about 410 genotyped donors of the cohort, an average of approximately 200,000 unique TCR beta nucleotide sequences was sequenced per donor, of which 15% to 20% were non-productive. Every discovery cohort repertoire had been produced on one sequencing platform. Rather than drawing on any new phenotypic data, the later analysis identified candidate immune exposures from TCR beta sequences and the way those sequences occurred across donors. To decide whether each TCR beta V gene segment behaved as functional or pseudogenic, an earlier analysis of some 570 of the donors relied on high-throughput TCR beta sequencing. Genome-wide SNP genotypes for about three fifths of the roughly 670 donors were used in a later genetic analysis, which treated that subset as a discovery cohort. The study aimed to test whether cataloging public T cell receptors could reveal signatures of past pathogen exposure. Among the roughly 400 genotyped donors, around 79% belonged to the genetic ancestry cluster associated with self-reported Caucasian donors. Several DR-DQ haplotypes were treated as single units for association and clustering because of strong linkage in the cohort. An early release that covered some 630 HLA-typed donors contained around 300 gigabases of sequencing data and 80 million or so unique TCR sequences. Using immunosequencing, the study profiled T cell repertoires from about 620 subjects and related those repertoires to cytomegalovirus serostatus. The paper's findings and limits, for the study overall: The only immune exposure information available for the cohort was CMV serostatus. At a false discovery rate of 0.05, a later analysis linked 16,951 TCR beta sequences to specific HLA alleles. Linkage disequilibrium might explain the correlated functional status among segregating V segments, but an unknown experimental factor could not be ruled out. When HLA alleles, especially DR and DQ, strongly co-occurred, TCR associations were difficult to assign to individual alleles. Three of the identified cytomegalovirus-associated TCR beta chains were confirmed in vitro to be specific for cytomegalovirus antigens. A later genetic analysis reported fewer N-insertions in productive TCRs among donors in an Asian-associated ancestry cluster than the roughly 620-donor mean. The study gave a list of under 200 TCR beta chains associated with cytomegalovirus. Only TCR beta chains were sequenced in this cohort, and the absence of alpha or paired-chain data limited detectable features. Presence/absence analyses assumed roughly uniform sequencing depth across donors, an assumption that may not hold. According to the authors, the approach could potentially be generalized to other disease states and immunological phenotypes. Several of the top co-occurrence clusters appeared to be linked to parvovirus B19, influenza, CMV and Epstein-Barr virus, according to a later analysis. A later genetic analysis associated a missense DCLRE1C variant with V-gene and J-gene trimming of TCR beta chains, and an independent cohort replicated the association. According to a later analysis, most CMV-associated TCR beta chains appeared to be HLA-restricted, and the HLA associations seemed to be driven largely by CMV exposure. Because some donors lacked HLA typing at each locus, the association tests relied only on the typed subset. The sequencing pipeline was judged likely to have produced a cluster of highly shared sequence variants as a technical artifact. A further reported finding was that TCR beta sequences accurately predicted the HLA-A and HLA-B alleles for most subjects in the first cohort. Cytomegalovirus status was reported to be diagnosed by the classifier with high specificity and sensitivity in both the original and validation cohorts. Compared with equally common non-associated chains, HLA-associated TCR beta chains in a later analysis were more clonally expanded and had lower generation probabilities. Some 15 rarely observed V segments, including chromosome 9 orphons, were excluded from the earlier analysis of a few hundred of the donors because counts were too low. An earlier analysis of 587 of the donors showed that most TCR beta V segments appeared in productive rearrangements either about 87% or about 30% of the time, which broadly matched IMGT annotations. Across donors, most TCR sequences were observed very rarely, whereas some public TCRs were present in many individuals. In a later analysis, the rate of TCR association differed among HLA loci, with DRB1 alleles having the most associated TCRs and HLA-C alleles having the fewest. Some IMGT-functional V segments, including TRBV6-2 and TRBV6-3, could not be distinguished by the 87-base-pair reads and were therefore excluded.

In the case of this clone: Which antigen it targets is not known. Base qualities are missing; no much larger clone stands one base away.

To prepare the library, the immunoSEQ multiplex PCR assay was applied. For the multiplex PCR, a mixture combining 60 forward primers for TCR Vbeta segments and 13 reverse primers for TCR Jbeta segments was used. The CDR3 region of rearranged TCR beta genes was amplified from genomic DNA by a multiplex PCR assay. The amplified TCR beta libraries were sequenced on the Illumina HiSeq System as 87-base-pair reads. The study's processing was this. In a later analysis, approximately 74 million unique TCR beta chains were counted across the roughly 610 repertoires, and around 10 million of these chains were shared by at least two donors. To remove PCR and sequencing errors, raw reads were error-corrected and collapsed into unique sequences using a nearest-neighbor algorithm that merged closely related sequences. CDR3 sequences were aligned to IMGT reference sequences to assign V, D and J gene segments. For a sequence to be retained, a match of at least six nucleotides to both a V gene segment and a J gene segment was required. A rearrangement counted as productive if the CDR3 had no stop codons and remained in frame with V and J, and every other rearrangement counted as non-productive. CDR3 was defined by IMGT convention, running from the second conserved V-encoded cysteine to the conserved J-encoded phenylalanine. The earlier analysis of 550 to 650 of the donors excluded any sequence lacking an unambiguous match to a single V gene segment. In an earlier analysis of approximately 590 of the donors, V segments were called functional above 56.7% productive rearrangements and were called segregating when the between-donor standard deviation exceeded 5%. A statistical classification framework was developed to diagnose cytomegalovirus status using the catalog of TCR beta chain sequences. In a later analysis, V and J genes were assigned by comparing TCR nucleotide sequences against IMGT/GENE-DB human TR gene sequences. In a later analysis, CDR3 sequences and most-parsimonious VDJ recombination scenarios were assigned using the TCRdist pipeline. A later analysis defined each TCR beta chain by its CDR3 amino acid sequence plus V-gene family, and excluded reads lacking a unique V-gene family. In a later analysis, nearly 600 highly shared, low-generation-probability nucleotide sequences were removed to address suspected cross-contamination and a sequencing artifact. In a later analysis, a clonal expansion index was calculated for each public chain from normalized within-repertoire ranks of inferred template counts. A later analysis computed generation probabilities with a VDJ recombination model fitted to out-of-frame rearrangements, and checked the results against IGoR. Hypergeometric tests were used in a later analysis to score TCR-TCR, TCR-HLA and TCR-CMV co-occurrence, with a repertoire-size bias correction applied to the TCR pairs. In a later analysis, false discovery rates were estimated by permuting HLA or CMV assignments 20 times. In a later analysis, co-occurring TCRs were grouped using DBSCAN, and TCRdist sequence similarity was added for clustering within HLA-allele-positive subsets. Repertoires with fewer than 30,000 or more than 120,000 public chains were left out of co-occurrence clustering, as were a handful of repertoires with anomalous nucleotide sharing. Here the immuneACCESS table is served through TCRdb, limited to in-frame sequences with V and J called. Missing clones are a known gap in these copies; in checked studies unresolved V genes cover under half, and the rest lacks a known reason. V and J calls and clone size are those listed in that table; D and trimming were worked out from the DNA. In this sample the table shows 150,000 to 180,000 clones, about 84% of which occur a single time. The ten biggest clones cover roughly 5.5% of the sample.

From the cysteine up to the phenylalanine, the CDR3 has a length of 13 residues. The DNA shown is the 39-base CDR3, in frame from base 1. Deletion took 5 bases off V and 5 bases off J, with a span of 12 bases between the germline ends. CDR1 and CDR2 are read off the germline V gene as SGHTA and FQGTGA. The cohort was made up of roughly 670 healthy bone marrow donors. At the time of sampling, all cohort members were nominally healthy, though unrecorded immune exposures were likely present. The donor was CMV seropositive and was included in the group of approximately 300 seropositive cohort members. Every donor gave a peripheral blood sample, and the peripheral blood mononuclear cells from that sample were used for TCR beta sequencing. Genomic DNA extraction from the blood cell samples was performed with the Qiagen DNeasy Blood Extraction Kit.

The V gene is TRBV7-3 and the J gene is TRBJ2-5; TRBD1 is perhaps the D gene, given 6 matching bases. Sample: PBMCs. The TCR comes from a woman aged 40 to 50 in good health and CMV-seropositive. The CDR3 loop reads CASSQDRSETQYF. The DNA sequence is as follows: TGTGCCAGCAGCCAAGACAGGTCTGAGACCCAGTACTTC. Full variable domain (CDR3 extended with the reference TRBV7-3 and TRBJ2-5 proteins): GAGVSQTPSNKVTEKGKYVELRCDPISGHTALYWYRQSLGQGPEFLIYFQGTGAADDSGLPNDRFFAVRPEGSVSTLKIQRTERGDSAVYLCASSQDRSETQYFGPGTRLLVL.